This passage covers 32 T cell receptor beta chains from one sample sequenced in a study of shared clonotypes between healthy human individuals. The table came from immunoSEQ multiplex PCR; TCRdb's copy has only in-frame clones and leaves some out. Of more than 550,000 clones in the sample, roughly 72% were seen once. The source material was memory CD4+ T cells sorted from blood. As to subset: CD45RA-negative fraction. These receptors originate from a woman aged 30 to 39 in good health.

This clone was picked up one time. Within the sample, other DNA sequences also encode this same CDR3. The chain employs TRBV7-6 and TRBJ1-2, with D perhaps TRBD1 (5 bases). Germline CDR1 reads SGHVS; CDR2 reads FNYEAQ. There are 12 residues in the CDR3. The V gene lost 0 bases and the J gene lost 6 bases, with 5 bases spanning the gap. The CDR3 protein is CASSLAGDGYTF. The CDR3 coding sequence is TGTGCCAGCAGCTTAGCGGGGGATGGCTACACCTTC.

The chain joins TRBV4-1 to TRBJ1-5; 8 nucleotides line up with TRBD1. V lost 1 base and J lost 5; bases outside the gene matches: 7. Germline V gene lookup returns CDR1 MGHRA and CDR2 YSYEKL. The CDR3 length is 16 residues. The DNA for the CDR3 is TGCGCCAGCAGCCAAGTGCCACAGGGGGTCGATCAGCCCCAGCATTTT. The encoded protein is CASSQVPQGVDQPQHF.

The V and J genes are TRBV10-1 and TRBJ2-7, with 7 bases that match TRBD2. Trimming took 3 bases from V and 2 from J; bases not matched to a gene: 4. This CDR3 spans 14 amino acids. The germline CDR1 and CDR2 sequences are WNHNN and SYGVQD (reference sequence). This CDR3 reads CASSDGGVPYEQYF. In nucleotides, the CDR3 is TGCGCCAGCAGTGATGGGGGGGTCCCCTACGAGCAGTACTTC.

This clone was observed many times. This may be a read error: a much more frequent sequence differs by one nucleotide. In the same sample, other DNA sequences code for this CDR3. CDR3 nucleotide sequence: TGCGCCAGCAGCTTCGGACAGGGAGAGACCCAGTACTTC. Its protein is CASSFGQGETQYF. The chain is built from TRBV5-1 and TRBJ2-5, with TRBD1 identical over 8 bases. From germline, CDR1 is SGHRS and CDR2 YFSETQ. With 2 bases clipped from V and 4 bases from J, the junction kept 1 base outside the gene matches. CDR3 size: 13 residues.

The chain couples TRBV13 to TRBJ2-2, with a weak D call TRBD2 (6 bases). CDR1 and CDR2 from the germline V gene are PRHDT and FYEKMQ (reference sequence). Deletions cut 2 bases from V and 5 bases from J, with 15 bases between. This CDR3 has 16 amino acids. The CDR3 DNA follows: TGTGCCAGCAGCTTACAGGGTCTAGCGCTAACCGGGGAGCTGTTTTTT. Translated: CASSLQGLALTGELFF.

This clone was recorded a few times. The chain combines TRBV2 with TRBJ1-5; 7 bases are shared with TRBD1. Germline CDR1 is SNHLY and CDR2 is FYNNEI. Trimming cost V 3 bases and J 7 bases; bases outside gene matches: 3. The CDR3 length is 13 residues. The CDR3 reads CASSDRQGQPQHF. DNA of the CDR3: TGTGCCAGCAGTGACCGACAGGGCCAGCCCCAGCATTTT.

The J gene is TRBJ1-1, the V gene TRBV6-6, with 7 bases that match TRBD1. The CDR3 consists of 14 residues. V dropped 7 bases and J dropped 5; count of bases not matched to a gene: 10. Germline CDR1 and CDR2: MNHNY and SVGAGI (reference sequence). CDR3 coding DNA: TGTGCCAGCATTAGAGGGGGCTCGGGGACTGAAGCTTTCTTT. Encoded protein: CASIRGGSGTEAFF.

For this clone: The sample has other DNA sequences that encode this CDR3 too. The J gene is TRBJ2-5, the V gene TRBV2, with D possibly matching TRBD2 (5 bases). CDR3 length equals 11 residues. V dropped 8 bases and J dropped 3 bases, with 7 bases sitting between them. Per germline, CDR1 SNHLY and CDR2 FYNNEI. The CDR3 loop reads CASGREETQYF. CDR3 DNA sequence: TGTGCCAGCGGGAGAGAAGAGACCCAGTACTTC.

The chain has TRBV9 and TRBJ2-1, with 11 bases lining up with TRBD2. The CDR3 spans 16 residues. Looked up from germline, CDR1 is SGDLS and CDR2 is YYNGEE. Germline trimming cut 0 bases from V and 12 bases from J; bases unmatched to any gene: 11. CDR3 residues: CASSVDAKLAGARQFF. The CDR3 DNA sequence: TGTGCCAGCAGCGTAGACGCTAAACTAGCGGGAGCTCGGCAGTTCTTC. The full variable domain, in which reference TRBV9 and TRBJ2-1 provide the parts outside the CDR3, is DSGVTQTPKHLITATGQRVTLRCSPRSGDLSVYWYQQSLDQGLQFLIQYYNGEERAKGNILERFSAQQFPDLHSELNLSSLELGDSALYFCASSVDAKLAGARQFFGPGTRLTVL.

The genes are TRBV28 and TRBJ2-7; unclear D gene. CDR1 is MDHEN and CDR2 is SYDVKM in the germline V gene. The CDR3 runs to 12 residues. Trimming took 8 bases from V and 3 from J, leaving 11 bases between them. The CDR3 bases are TGTGCCAGCTGGTCGGTGAGCTACGAGCAGTACTTC. Encoded protein: CASWSVSYEQYF.

The V and J genes are TRBV28 and TRBJ1-2; TRBD1 is a possible D gene (6 bases). The CDR3 runs 16 residues. V was shortened by 10 bases and J by 4 bases, with 25 bases between the two germline ends. The V gene's germline CDR1 is MDHEN and CDR2 SYDVKM. The CDR3 DNA follows: TGTGCCACCAGGGGAGGTCCCCGGCCCGGAGGCTATGGCTACACCTTC. Amino acids: CATRGGPRPGGYGYTF.

The gene calls are TRBV5-1 and TRBJ2-1; the D gene could be TRBD1 or TRBD2 (5 bases each). V was shortened by 3 bases and J by 5 bases, with 12 bases between the two germline ends. CDR3 size: 14 residues. Per the germline V gene, CDR1 is SGHRS and CDR2 is YFSETQ. CDR3 sequence reads: CASSSSGTHNEQFF. The CDR3 bases are TGCGCCAGCAGCTCATCCGGGACCCACAATGAGCAGTTCTTC.

Details on this clone: The germline gene is not matched at one end of the junction; a read error may be the cause. V is TRBV2 and J is TRBJ1-5; 8 bases are a match to TRBD1. Germline V CDR1 and CDR2: SNHLY, FYNNEI. The CDR3 has 13 amino acids. The chain's CDR3 is CASGDRGGQPQHF. The DNA of the CDR3 is TGTGCCAGCGGTGACAGGGGAGGCCAGCCCCAGCATTTT.

The chain employs TRBV19 and TRBJ1-4, with D perhaps matching TRBD1 (5 bases). Germline CDR1 is LNHDA and CDR2 is SQIVND (reference sequence). This CDR3 spans 14 amino acids. V was shortened by 3 bases and J by 7 bases, with 12 bases between the two germline ends. The DNA for the CDR3 is TGTGCCAGTAGTATTGGTAGGGGTGGTGAAAAACTGTTTTTT. It translates to CASSIGRGGEKLFF. The full variable domain, its missing parts supplied by reference TRBV19 and TRBJ1-4, is DGGITQSPKYLFRKEGQNVTLSCEQNLNHDAMYWYRQDPGQGLRLIYYSQIVNDFQKGDIAEGYSVSREKKESFPLTVTSAQKNPTAFYLCASSIGRGGEKLFFGSGTQLSVL.

This clone was seen a few times. Within the sample, other DNA sequences also encode this same CDR3. The chain uses TRBV18 and TRBJ1-3; D gene unclear. CDR3 length: 15 amino acids. Germline V gene sequence: CDR1 KGHSH, CDR2 LQKENI. Trimming took 0 bases from V and 4 from J, leaving 10 bases between them. The CDR3 reads CASSPPVGSGNTIYF. For the CDR3, the DNA is TGTGCCAGCTCACCACCTGTTGGGTCCGGAAACACCATATATTTT.

This sequence joins TRBV18 and TRBJ2-5; possible D gene TRBD1, 6 bases. CDR1 and CDR2 from the germline V gene are KGHSH and LQKENI. V was trimmed by 4 bases and J by 1 base, leaving 7 bases between them. The CDR3 sequence is 13 residues long. CDR3 residues: CASSRTVQETQYF. CDR3 in DNA: TGTGCCAGCTCACGGACAGTCCAAGAGACCCAGTACTTC.

The rearrangement joins TRBV28 to TRBJ2-1; TRBD1 might be the D (6 bases). V was trimmed by 8 bases and J by 8 bases, leaving 16 bases between them. Germline V gene data show CDR1 as MDHEN and CDR2 as SYDVKM. This CDR3 is 13 amino acids long. The CDR3 spells CASPSSRGDEQFF. The CDR3 DNA sequence: TGTGCCAGCCCCTCCAGCAGGGGCGATGAGCAGTTCTTC. Based on the CDR3 plus reference TRBV28 and TRBJ2-1, the full variable domain is DVKVTQSSRYLVKRTGEKVFLECVQDMDHENMFWYRQDPGLGLRLIYFSYDVKMKEKGDIPEGYSVSREKKERFSLILESASTNQTSMYLCASPSSRGDEQFFGPGTRLTVL.

The chain combines TRBV2 with TRBJ1-2; weak D call: TRBD1 (5 bases). The germline gives CDR1 SNHLY, CDR2 FYNNEI. V was clipped by 7 bases and J by 1 base, with 16 bases between them. The CDR3 runs 15 residues. The CDR3 spells CASNILGADNYGYTF. The CDR3 DNA follows: TGTGCCAGCAACATTTTAGGGGCTGATAACTATGGCTACACCTTC. Together with reference TRBV2 and TRBJ1-2, the CDR3 gives the full variable domain: EPEVTQTPSHQVTQMGQEVILRCVPISNHLYFYWYRQILGQKVEFLVSFYNNEISEKSEIFDDQFSVERPDGSNFTLKIRSTKLEDSAMYFCASNILGADNYGYTFGSGTRLTVV.

This clone showed up many times. The chain employs TRBV28 and TRBJ1-5; unclear D gene. Trimming took 3 bases from V and 0 from J, leaving 12 bases between them. Germline loops: CDR1 MDHEN, CDR2 SYDVKM. There are 16 residues in the CDR3. CDR3 DNA: TGTGCCAGCAGTTTGGTAAGGATGGGTAGCAATCAGCCCCAGCATTTT. Translated, it gives CASSLVRMGSNQPQHF.

This clone was observed a few times. At the DNA level, this CDR3 is encoded by other sequences in the same sample as well. The V gene is TRBV7-9, the J gene TRBJ1-5; D is possibly TRBD1 (5 bases). The length of the CDR3 is 12 residues. V was cut by 5 bases and J by 4 bases, with 6 bases left in between. The germline CDR1 and CDR2 sequences are SEHNR and FQNEAQ (reference sequence). The CDR3 protein is CASSRGNQPQHF. Written as DNA, the CDR3 is TGTGCCAGCAGCAGGGGAAATCAGCCCCAGCATTTT. The full variable domain, rest sourced from reference TRBV7-9 and TRBJ1-5, is DTGVSQNPRHKITKRGQNVTFRCDPISEHNRLYWYRQTLGQGPEFLTYFQNEAQLEKSRLLSDRFSAERPKGSFSTLEIQRTEQGDSAMYLCASSRGNQPQHFGDGTRLSIL.

This sequence joins TRBV11-2 and TRBJ2-7, with TRBD2 matching over 11 bases. The CDR3 is 15 residues long. The trim removed 5 bases at V and 1 base at J, leaving 4 bases unmatched. The germline CDR1 and CDR2 sequences are SGHAT and FQNNGV. For the CDR3, the DNA is TGTGCCAGCAGCAGGGGACTAGCGGATTCCTACGAGCAGTACTTC. It specifies CASSRGLADSYEQYF.

This sequence joins TRBV5-6 and TRBJ2-7; 12 positions agree with TRBD2. V gave up 0 bases and J gave up 0 bases; unmatched junction bases: 10. The CDR3 spans 19 residues. Germline V gene lookup returns CDR1 SGHDT and CDR2 YYEEEE. In nucleotides, the CDR3 is TGTGCCAGCAGCTTGGCGGGGGCTAGCGGGAGGGCTAGCTCCTACGAGCAGTACTTC. Protein sequence: CASSLAGASGRASSYEQYF.

The V and J genes are TRBV4-1 and TRBJ2-1; 7 bases match TRBD2. The CDR3 totals 15 residues. Germline CDR1 and CDR2: MGHRA and YSYEKL. Unmatched junction bases numbered 14, after V lost 5 bases and J lost 10 bases. CDR3 nucleotide sequence: TGCGCCAGCAGCTCCCGGTCGGGAGGAGAAGCGGAGCAGTTCTTC. It encodes CASSSRSGGEAEQFF.

This clone was observed a few times. V and J are TRBV5-1 and TRBJ2-5; 9 bases map to TRBD2. The CDR3 length is 15 residues. The germline V gene has CDR1 SGHRS and CDR2 YFSETQ. V gave up 1 base and J gave up 4 bases; unmatched junction bases: 5. CDR3 protein: CASSLNSGSTETQYF. In nucleotides, the CDR3 is TGCGCCAGCAGCTTGAATAGCGGGAGTACAGAGACCCAGTACTTC.

The CDR3 loop is CASSFWPNSPLHF. The CDR3 DNA follows: TGTGCCAGCAGTTTTTGGCCTAATTCACCCCTCCACTTT. This sequence joins TRBV27 and TRBJ1-6; no firm D call. Trimming took 3 bases from V and 6 from J, leaving 6 bases between them. Per the germline V gene, CDR1 is MNHEY and CDR2 is SMNVEV (reference sequence). There are 13 residues in the CDR3.

The chain links TRBV5-4 to TRBJ1-1, with TRBD1 identical over 8 bases. After removal of 4 bases from V and 4 bases from J, the junction contained 18 bases not matched to a gene. Germline CDR1 is SGHNT and CDR2 is YYREEE (reference sequence). The CDR3 totals 18 residues. The CDR3 protein is CASSPRRTGGSLGTEAFF. The CDR3 DNA follows: TGTGCCAGCAGCCCCAGACGTACAGGGGGGTCACTCGGCACTGAAGCTTTCTTT. The variable domain in full, with the rest retrieved from reference TRBV5-4 and TRBJ1-1, is ETGVTQSPTHLIKTRGQQVTLRCSSQSGHNTVSWYQQALGQGPQFIFQYYREEENGRGNFPPRFSGLQFPNYSSELNVNALELDDSALYLCASSPRRTGGSLGTEAFFGQGTRLTVV.

The rearrangement links TRBV5-8 to TRBJ2-7; TRBD1 is a possible D gene (5 bases). The CDR3 sequence is 15 residues long. V lost 4 bases to trimming and J lost 4 bases, with 18 bases between them. Germline CDR1 and CDR2: SGHTS and YDEGEE. CDR3 nucleotides: TGTGCCAGCAGCACCCTGACAGACCCTAGATACGAGCAGTACTTC. It is translated as CASSTLTDPRYEQYF. The full variable domain, completed using reference TRBV5-8 and TRBJ2-7, is EAGVTQSPTHLIKTRGQQATLRCSPISGHTSVYWYQQALGLGLQFLLWYDEGEERNRGNFPPRFSGRQFPNYSSELNVNALELEDSALYLCASSTLTDPRYEQYFGPGTRLTVT.

This clone is a singleton in its sample. The chain couples TRBV7-8 to TRBJ2-2; D is ambiguous. This CDR3 has 15 amino acids. Germline CDR1 is SGHVS and CDR2 is FQNEAQ. Trimming left V 5 bases short and J 4 bases short, with 14 bases between. This CDR3 reads CASSPQFLLTGELFF. DNA for the CDR3: TGTGCCAGCAGCCCACAGTTCCTTCTCACCGGGGAGCTGTTTTTT. The full variable domain, completed using reference TRBV7-8 and TRBJ2-2, is GAGVSQSPRYKVAKRGQDVALRCDPISGHVSLFWYQQALGQGPEFLTYFQNEAQLDKSGLPSDRFFAERPEGSVSTLKIQRTQQEDSAVYLCASSPQFLLTGELFFGEGSRLTVL.

The rearrangement links TRBV5-1 to TRBJ2-5, with TRBD2 identical over 8 bases. The V gene's germline CDR1 is SGHRS and CDR2 YFSETQ. Trimming removed 1 base from V and 5 bases from J; junction bases left unmatched: 7. CDR3 length equals 15 residues. CDR3 sequence reads: CASSLNWGGRETQYF. CDR3 DNA: TGCGCCAGCAGCTTGAATTGGGGCGGGAGGGAGACCCAGTACTTC.

This rearrangement joins TRBV5-4 to TRBJ2-7; 10 bases map to TRBD2. In germline, CDR1 is SGHNT, CDR2 YYREEE (reference sequence). With V trimmed by 1 base and J by 5 bases, 3 bases remained unmatched. This CDR3 comprises 14 residues. Here the CDR3 reads CASSLTGTSDEQYF. As DNA, the CDR3 is TGTGCCAGCAGCTTGACTGGGACTAGCGACGAGCAGTACTTC.

The J gene is TRBJ2-3, the V gene TRBV29-1; 7 bases are shared with TRBD2. The germline V gene encodes CDR1 SQVTM and CDR2 ANQGSEA. V shed 4 bases and J 1 base; nucleotides not matched to a gene: 8. The CDR3 sequence is 15 residues long. CDR3 sequence: CSVVRRGIGTDTQYF. CDR3 sequence (DNA): TGCAGCGTTGTGAGGCGGGGGATCGGCACAGATACGCAGTATTTT.

This clone was seen more than once but under ten times. The chain joins TRBV19 to TRBJ2-1; 10 nucleotides align to TRBD2. CDR3 length: 15 residues. V was clipped by 6 bases and J by 7 bases; unmatched bases: 9. The germline CDR1 and CDR2 sequences are LNHDA and SQIVND (reference sequence). The CDR3 DNA sequence: TGTGCCAGTAGGTTCCTAGCGGGAGTGTCAAATGAGCAGTTCTTC. It codes for CASRFLAGVSNEQFF.